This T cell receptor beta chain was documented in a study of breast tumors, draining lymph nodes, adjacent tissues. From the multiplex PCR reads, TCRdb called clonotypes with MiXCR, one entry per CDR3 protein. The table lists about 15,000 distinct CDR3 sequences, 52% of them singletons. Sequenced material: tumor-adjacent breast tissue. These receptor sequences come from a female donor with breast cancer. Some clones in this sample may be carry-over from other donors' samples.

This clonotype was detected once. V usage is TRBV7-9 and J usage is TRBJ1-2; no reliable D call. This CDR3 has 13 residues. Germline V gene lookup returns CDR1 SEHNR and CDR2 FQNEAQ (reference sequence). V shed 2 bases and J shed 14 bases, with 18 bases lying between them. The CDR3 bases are TGTGCCAGCAGCTTATCAACGGGGTATGAGCAGACCTTC. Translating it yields CASSLSTGYEQTF.